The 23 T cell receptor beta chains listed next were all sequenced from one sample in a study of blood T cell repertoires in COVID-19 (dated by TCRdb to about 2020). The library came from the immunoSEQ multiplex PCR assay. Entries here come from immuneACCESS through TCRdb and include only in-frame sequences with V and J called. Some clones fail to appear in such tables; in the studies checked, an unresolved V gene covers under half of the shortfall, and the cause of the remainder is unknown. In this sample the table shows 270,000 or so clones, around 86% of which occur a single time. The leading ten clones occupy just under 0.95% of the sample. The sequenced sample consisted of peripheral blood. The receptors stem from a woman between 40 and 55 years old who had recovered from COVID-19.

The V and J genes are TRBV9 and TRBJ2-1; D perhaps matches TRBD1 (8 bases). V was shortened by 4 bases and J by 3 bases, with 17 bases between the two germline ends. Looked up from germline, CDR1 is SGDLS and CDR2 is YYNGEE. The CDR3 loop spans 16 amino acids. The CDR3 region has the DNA TGTGCCAGCAGCTCCAGGGGGCGGGGGAACTACAATGAGCAGTTCTTC. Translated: CASSSRGRGNYNEQFF.

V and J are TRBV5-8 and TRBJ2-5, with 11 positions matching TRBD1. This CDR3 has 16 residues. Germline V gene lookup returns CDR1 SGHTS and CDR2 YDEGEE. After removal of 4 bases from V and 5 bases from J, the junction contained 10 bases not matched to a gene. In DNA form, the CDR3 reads TGTGCCAGCAGCCCTAGAGGACAGGGGGCAGGGGAGACCCAGTACTTC. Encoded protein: CASSPRGQGAGETQYF.

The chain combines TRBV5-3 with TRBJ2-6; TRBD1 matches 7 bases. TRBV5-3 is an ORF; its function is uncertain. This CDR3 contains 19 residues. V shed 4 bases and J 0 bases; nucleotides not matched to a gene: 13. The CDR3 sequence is CARSAPPGQFSSGANVLTF. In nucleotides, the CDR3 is TGTGCCAGAAGCGCCCCCCCGGGACAGTTCAGCTCTGGGGCCAACGTCCTGACTTTC.

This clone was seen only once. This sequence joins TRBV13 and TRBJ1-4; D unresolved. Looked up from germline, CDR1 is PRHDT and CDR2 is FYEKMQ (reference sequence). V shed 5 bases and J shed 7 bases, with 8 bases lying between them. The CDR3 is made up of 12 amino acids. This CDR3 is CASSRGSEKLFF. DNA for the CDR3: TGTGCCAGCAGCCGAGGCTCTGAAAAACTGTTTTTT.

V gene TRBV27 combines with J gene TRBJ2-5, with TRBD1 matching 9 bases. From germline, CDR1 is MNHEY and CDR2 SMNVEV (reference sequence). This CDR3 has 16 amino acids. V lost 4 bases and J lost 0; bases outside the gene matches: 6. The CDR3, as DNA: TGTGCCAGCAGTTCCCGGACAGGGGCGTACCAAGAGACCCAGTACTTC. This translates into CASSSRTGAYQETQYF.

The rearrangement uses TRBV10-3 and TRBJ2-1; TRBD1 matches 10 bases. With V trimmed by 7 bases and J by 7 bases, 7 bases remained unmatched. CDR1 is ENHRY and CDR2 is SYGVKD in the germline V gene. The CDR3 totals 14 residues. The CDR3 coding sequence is TGTGCCATCACCGGGACAGGGGAGGGGAATGAGCAGTTCTTC. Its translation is CAITGTGEGNEQFF.

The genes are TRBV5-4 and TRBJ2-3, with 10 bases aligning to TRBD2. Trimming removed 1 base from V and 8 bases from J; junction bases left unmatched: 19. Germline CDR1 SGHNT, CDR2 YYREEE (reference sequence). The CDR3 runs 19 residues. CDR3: CASSLSPPEREGPGGTQYF. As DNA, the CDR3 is TGTGCCAGCAGCTTGTCCCCGCCCGAGCGGGAGGGTCCGGGTGGTACGCAGTATTTT.

The CDR3: CASSTPRTRSSYEQYF. The CDR3 nucleotides are TGTGCCAGCAGCACCCCCAGGACTAGGAGCTCCTACGAGCAGTACTTC. The genes are TRBV21-1 and TRBJ2-7; the table's D call TRBD2 went unverified against the DNA. TRBV21-1 is shown as a pseudogene. The CDR3 length is 16 residues.

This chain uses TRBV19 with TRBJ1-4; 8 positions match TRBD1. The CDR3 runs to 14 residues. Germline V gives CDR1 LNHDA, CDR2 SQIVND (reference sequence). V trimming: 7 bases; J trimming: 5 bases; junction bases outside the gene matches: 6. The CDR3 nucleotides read TGTGCCAGTACCTGGGGACAGGAGAATGAAAAACTGTTTTTT. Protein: CASTWGQENEKLFF.

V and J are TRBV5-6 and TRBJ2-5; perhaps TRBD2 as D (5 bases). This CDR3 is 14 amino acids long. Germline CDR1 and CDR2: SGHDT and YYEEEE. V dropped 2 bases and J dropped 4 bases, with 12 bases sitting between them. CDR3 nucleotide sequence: TGTGCCAGCAGCTTTATGTCGGGATCAGAGACCCAGTACTTC. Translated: CASSFMSGSETQYF.

CDR3: CASSLVGGTGYGPGDEQFF. The CDR3 region has the DNA TGTGCCAGCAGCTTAGTAGGGGGTACGGGGTACGGCCCTGGGGATGAGCAGTTCTTC. This chain connects TRBV13 to TRBJ2-1, with a weak D call TRBD1 (6 bases). Trimming shortened V by 1 base and J by 8 bases, and 27 bases separated the two germline ends. This CDR3 spans 19 amino acids. CDR1 and CDR2 (germline): PRHDT, FYEKMQ (reference sequence). The variable domain in full, with the rest retrieved from reference TRBV13 and TRBJ2-1, is AAGVIQSPRHLIKEKRETATLKCYPIPRHDTVYWYQQGPGQDPQFLISFYEKMQSDKGSIPDRFSAQQFSDYHSELNMSSLELGDSALYFCASSLVGGTGYGPGDEQFFGPGTRLTVL.

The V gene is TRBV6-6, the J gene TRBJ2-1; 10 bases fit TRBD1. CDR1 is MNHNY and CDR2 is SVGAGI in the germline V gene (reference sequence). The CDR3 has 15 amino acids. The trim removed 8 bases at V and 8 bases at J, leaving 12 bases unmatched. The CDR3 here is CASAGGTGAGDEQFF. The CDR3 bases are TGTGCCAGCGCAGGGGGGACAGGGGCAGGCGATGAGCAGTTCTTC.

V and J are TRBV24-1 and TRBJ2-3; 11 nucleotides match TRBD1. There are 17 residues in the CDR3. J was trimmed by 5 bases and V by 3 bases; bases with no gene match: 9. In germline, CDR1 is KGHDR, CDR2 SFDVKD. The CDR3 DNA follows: TGTGCCACCAGTGATGGGGACAGGGGGTTCCTCCGAGATACGCAGTATTTT. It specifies CATSDGDRGFLRDTQYF.

CDR3 in amino acids: CASRPTGFGEKLFF. CDR3 DNA sequence: TGTGCCAGCAGACCGACAGGGTTTGGTGAAAAACTGTTTTTT. This chain connects TRBV28 to TRBJ1-4; 7 bases align to TRBD1. CDR3 length: 14 amino acids. With V trimmed by 6 bases and J by 7 bases, 8 bases remained unmatched. CDR1 is MDHEN, CDR2 SYDVKM, per germline. Complete variable domain (other parts from reference TRBV28 and TRBJ1-4): DVKVTQSSRYLVKRTGEKVFLECVQDMDHENMFWYRQDPGLGLRLIYFSYDVKMKEKGDIPEGYSVSREKKERFSLILESASTNQTSMYLCASRPTGFGEKLFFGSGTQLSVL.

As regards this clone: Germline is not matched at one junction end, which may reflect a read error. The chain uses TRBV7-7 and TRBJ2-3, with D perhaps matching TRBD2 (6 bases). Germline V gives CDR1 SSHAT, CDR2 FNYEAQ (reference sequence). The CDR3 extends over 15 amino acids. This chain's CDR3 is CASTPLGGPTDTQYF. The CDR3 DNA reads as TGTGCTAGCACCCCGCTGGGGGGTCCCACAGATACGCAGTATTTT.

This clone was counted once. The chain's CDR3 is CATSDPSGSSYNEQFF. DNA of the CDR3: TGTGCCACCAGTGATCCAAGCGGGAGCTCCTACAATGAGCAGTTCTTC. The J gene is TRBJ2-1, the V gene TRBV24-1; 8 bases align to TRBD2. J was trimmed by 0 bases and V by 3 bases; bases with no gene match: 3. The CDR3 runs 16 residues. Germline-derived CDR1 and CDR2 are KGHDR and SFDVKD.

Here the CDR3 reads CASSSRQGAYNEQFF. DNA of the CDR3: TGTGCCAGCAGCTCAAGACAGGGGGCTTACAATGAGCAGTTCTTC. The gene calls are TRBV11-1 and TRBJ2-1; 10 bases agree with TRBD1. J was trimmed by 4 bases and V by 4 bases; bases with no gene match: 4. The CDR3 is made up of 15 amino acids. Germline loops: CDR1 SGHAT, CDR2 FQDESV (reference sequence). The whole variable domain, filled in from reference TRBV11-1 and TRBJ2-1, reads EAEVAQSPRYKITEKSQAVAFWCDPISGHATLYWYRQILGQGPELLVQFQDESVVDDSQLPKDRFSAERLKGVDSTLKIQPAELGDSAMYLCASSSRQGAYNEQFFGPGTRLTVL.

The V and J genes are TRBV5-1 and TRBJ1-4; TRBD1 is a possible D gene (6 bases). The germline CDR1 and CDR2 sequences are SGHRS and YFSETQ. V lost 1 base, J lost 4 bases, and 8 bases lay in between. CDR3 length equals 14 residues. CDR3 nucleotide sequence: TGCGCCAGCAGCTTGTCACAGGGTAATGAAAAACTGTTTTTT. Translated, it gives CASSLSQGNEKLFF.

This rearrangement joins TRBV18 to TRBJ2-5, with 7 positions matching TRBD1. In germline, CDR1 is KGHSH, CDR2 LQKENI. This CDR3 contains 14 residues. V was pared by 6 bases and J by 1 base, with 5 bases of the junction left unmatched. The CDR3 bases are TGTGCCAGCTCGCTTGGGACAGTCCAAGAGACCCAGTACTTC. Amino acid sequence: CASSLGTVQETQYF.

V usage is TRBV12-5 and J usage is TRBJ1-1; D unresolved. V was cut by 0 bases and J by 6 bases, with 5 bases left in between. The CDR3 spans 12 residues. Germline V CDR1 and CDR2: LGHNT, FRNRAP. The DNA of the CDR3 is TGTGCTAGTGGTTTGGTCCGGTCTGAAGCTTTCTTT. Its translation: CASGLVRSEAFF.

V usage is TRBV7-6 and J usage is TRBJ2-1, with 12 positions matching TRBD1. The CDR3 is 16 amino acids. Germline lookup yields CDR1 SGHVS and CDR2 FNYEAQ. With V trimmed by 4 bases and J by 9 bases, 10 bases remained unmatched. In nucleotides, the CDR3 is TGTGCCAGCAGCTCGCCGGGACAGGGGGCGCTTGGTGAGCAGTTCTTC. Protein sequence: CASSSPGQGALGEQFF.

The CDR3 is CASSLAGDTYGYTF. The CDR3 DNA sequence: TGTGCCAGCTCACTAGCAGGGGACACCTATGGCTACACCTTC. The chain has TRBV18 and TRBJ1-2, with D tentatively TRBD1 (6 bases). Deletions cut 4 bases from V and 4 bases from J, with 13 bases between. The germline gives CDR1 KGHSH, CDR2 LQKENI. The CDR3 covers 14 residues.

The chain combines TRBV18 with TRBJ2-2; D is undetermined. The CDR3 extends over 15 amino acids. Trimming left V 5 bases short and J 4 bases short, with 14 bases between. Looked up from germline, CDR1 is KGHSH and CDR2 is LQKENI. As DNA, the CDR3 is TGTGCCAGCTCATCCCAGGTCACCTCCACCGGGGAGCTGTTTTTT. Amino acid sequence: CASSSQVTSTGELFF.